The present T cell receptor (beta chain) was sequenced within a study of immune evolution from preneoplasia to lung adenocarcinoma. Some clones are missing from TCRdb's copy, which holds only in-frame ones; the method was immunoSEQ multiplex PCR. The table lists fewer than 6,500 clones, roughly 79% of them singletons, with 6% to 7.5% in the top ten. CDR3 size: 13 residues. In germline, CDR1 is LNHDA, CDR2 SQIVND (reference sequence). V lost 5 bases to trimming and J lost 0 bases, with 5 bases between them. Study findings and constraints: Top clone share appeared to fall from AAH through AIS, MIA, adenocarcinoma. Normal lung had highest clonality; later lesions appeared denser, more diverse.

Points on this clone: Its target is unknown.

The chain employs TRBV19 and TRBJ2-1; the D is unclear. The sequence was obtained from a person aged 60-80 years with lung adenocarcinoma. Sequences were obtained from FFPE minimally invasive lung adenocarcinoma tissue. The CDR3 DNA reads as TGTGCCAGTAGTGGTGGCTCCTACAATGAGCAGTTCTTC. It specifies CASSGGSYNEQFF.